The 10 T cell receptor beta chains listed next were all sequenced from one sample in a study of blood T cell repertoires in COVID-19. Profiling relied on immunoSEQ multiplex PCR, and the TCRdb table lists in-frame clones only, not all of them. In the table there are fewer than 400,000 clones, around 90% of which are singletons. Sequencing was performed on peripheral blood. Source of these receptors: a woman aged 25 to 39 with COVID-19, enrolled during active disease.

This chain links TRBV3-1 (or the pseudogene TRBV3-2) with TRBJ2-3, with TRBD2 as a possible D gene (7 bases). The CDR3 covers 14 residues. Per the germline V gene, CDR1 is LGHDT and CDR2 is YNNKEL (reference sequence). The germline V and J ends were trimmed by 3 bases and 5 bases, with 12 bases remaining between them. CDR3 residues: CASSHGGREDTQYF. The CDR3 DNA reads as TGTGCCAGCAGCCACGGGGGGCGTGAAGATACGCAGTATTTT.

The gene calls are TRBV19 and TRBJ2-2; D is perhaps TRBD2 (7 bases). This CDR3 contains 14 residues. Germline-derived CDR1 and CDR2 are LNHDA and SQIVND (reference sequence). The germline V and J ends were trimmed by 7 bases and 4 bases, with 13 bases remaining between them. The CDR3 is CASKGGGGTGELFF. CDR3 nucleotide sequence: TGTGCCAGTAAAGGGGGGGGCGGCACCGGGGAGCTGTTTTTT.

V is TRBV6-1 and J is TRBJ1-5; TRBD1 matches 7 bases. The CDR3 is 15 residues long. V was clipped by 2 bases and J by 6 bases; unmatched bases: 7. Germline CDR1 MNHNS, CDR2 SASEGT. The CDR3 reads CASSERDSRGQPQHF. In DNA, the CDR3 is TGTGCCAGCAGTGAACGGGACAGTCGGGGTCAGCCCCAGCATTTT.

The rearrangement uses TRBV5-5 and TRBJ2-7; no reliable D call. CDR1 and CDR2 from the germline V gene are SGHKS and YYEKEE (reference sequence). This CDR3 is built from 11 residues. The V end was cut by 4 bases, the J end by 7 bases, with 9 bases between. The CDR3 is CASSLNKEQYF. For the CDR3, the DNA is TGTGCCAGCAGCCTCAACAAGGAGCAGTACTTC.

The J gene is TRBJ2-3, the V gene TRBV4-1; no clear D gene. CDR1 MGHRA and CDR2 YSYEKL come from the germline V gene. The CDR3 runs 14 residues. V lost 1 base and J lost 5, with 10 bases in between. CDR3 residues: CASSQVDPQDTQYF. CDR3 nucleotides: TGCGCCAGCAGCCAAGTTGATCCACAAGATACGCAGTATTTT.

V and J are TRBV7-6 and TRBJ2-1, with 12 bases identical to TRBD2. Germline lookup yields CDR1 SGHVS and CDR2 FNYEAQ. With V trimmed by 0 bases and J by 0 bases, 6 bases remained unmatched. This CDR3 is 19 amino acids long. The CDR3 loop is CASSLAPLTSGSSYNEQFF. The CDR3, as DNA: TGTGCCAGCAGCTTAGCGCCCCTGACTAGCGGGAGCTCCTACAATGAGCAGTTCTTC.

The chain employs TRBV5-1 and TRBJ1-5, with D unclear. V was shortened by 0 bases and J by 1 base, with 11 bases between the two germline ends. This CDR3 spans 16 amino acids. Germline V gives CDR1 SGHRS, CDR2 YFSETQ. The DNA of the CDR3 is TGCGCCAGCAGCTTGGAAGATCCCCGGAGCAATCAGCCCCAGCATTTT. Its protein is CASSLEDPRSNQPQHF.

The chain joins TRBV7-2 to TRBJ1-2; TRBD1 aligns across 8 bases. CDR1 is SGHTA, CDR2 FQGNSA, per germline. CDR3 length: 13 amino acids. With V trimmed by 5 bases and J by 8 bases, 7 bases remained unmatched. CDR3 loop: CASSPRQGSGYTF. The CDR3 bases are TGTGCCAGCAGCCCCCGACAGGGGTCGGGCTACACCTTC.

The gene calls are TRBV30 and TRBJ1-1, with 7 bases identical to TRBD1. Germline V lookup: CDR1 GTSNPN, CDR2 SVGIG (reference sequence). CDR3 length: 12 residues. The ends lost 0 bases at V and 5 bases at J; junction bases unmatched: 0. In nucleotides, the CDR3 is TGTGCCTGGAGTGTACAGGGGACTGAAGCTTTCTTT. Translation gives CAWSVQGTEAFF.

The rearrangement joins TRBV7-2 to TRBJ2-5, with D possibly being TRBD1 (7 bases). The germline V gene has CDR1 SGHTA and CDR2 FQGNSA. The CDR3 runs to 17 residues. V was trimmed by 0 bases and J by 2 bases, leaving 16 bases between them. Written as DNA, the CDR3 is TGTGCCAGCAGCTTAGCCTCAGGGGGGAGACCACAAGAGACCCAGTACTTC. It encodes CASSLASGGRPQETQYF.